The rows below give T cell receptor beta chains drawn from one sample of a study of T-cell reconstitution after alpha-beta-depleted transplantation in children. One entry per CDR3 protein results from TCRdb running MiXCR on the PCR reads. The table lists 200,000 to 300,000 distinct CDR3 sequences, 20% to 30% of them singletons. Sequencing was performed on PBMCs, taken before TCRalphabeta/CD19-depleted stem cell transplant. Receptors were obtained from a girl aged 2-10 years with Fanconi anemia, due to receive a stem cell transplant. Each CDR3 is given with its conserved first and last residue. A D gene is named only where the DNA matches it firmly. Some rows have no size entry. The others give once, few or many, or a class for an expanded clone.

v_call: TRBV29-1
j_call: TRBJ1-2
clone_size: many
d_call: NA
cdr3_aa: CTIQGEYGYTF
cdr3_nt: TGCACTATACAGGGAGAATATGGCTACACCTTC

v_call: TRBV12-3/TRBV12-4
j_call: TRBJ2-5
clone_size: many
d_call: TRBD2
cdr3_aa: CASSEGLAGGYQETQYF
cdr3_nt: TGTGCCAGCAGTGAAGGACTAGCGGGGGGGTACCAAGAGACCCAGTACTTC

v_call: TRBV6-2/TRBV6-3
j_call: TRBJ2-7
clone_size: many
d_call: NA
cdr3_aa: CASSLPGVGQYF
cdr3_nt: TGTGCCAGCAGTTTACCCGGCGTCGGGCAGTACTTC

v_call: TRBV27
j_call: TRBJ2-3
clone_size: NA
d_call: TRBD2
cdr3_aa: CASSLSVGGTTDTQYF
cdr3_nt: TGTGCCAGCAGTTTATCGGTCGGGGGGACCACAGATACGCAGTATTTT

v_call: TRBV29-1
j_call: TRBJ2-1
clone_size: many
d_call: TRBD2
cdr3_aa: CSVASGRTGNEQFF
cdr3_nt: TGCAGCGTTGCTAGCGGGAGAACGGGGAATGAGCAGTTCTTC

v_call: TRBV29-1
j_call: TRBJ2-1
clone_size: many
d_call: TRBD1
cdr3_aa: CSAETGPLYNEQFF
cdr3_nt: TGCAGCGCCGAGACAGGGCCTCTCTACAATGAGCAGTTCTTC

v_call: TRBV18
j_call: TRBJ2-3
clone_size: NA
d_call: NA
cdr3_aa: CASSPAPGYSDTQYF
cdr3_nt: TGTGCCAGCTCACCAGCGCCGGGATACTCAGATACGCAGTATTTT

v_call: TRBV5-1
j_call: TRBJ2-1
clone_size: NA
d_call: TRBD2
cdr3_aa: CASRLGLAGASYNEQFF
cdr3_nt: TGCGCCAGCAGGTTAGGACTAGCGGGCGCATCCTACAATGAGCAGTTCTTC

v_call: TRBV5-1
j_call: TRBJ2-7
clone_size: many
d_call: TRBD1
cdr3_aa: CASSLLQGSNEQYF
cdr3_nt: TGCGCCAGCAGCTTACTACAGGGGAGCAACGAGCAGTACTTC

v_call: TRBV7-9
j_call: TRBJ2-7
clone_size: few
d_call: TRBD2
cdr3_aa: CASSPGTSSYEQYF
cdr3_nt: TGTGCCAGCAGCCCCGGGACTAGCTCCTACGAGCAGTACTTC

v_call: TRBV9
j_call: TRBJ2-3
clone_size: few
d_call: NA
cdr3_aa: CASSAYPGLESGDTQYF
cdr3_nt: TGTGCCAGCAGCGCGTACCCGGGACTGGAGAGTGGAGATACGCAGTATTTT

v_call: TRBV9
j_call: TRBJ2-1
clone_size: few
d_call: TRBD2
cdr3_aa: CASSVEPRLAGNNEQFF
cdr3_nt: TGTGCCAGCAGCGTAGAGCCCCGACTAGCGGGGAACAATGAGCAGTTCTTC

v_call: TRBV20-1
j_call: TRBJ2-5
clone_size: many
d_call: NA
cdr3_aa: CSAGLRETQYF
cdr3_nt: TGCAGTGCCGGTTTGAGAGAGACCCAGTACTTC

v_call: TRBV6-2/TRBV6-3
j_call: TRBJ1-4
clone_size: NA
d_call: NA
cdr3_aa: CASSYLVATNEKLFF
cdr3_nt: TGTGCCAGCAGTTACCTTGTTGCAACTAATGAAAAACTGTTTTTT

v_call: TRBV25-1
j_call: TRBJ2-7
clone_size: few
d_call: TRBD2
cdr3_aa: CASISSGTSHEQYF
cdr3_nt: TGTGCCAGCATCTCCTCCGGGACTAGCCACGAGCAGTACTTC

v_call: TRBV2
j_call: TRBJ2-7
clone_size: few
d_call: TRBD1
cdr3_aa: CASRQTGGAFAYEQYF
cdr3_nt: TGTGCCAGCAGGCAAACAGGGGGCGCGTTTGCCTACGAGCAGTACTTC

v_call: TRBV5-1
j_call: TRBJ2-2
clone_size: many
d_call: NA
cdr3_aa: CASSLASSITGELFF
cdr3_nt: TGCGCCAGCAGCTTGGCATCTAGCATCACCGGGGAGCTGTTTTTT

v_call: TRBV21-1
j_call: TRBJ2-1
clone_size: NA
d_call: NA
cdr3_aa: CASSKLGQGWNEQFF
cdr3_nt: TGTGCCAGCAGCAAACTGGGACAGGGATGGAACGAGCAGTTCTTC

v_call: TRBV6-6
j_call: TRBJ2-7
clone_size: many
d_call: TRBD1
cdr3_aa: CASSYDRGGQYF
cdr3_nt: TGTGCCAGCAGTTACGACAGGGGTGGACAGTACTTC

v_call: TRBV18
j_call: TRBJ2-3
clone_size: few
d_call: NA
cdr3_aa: CASSPPNRGADTQYF
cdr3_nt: TGTGCCAGCTCACCACCTAATAGGGGCGCAGATACGCAGTATTTT

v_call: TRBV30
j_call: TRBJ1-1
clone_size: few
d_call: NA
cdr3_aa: CAWSALGTEAFF
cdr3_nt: TGTGCCTGGAGTGCCCTGGGGACTGAAGCTTTCTTT

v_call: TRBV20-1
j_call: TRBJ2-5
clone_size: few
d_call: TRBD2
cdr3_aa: CSARESLAVQETQYF
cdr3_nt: TGCAGTGCTAGAGAAAGTCTAGCGGTCCAAGAGACCCAGTACTTC

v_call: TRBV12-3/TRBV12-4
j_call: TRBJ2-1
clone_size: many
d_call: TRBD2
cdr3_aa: CASRPTSGIYNEQFF
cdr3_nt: TGTGCCAGCAGGCCCACTAGCGGGATCTACAATGAGCAGTTCTTC

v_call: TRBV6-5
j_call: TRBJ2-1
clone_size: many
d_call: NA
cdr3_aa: CASSYTETSYNEQFF
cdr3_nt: TGTGCCAGCAGTTACACCGAAACTAGTTACAATGAGCAGTTCTTC

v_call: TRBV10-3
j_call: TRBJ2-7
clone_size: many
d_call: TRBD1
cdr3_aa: CAIGTVGYEQYF
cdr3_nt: TGTGCCATCGGGACAGTGGGATACGAGCAGTACTTC

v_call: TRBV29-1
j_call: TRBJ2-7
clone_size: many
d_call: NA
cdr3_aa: CSVEQGQTYEQYF
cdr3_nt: TGCAGCGTTGAACAGGGGCAAACATACGAGCAGTACTTC

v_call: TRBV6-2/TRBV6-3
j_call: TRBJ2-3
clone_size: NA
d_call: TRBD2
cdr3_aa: CASRGLADTQYF
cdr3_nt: TGTGCCAGCAGAGGACTAGCAGATACGCAGTATTTT

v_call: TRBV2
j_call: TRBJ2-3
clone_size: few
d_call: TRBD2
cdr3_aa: CASSQIPAGEEADTQYF
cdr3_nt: TGTGCCAGCAGCCAAATACCAGCGGGAGAGGAGGCAGATACGCAGTATTTT

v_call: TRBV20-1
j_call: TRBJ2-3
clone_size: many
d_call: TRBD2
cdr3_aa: CSATSGGTDTQYF
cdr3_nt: TGCAGTGCAACTAGCGGGGGCACAGATACGCAGTATTTT

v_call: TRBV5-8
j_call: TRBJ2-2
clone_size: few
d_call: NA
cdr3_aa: CASSPGMSTGELFF
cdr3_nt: TGTGCCAGCAGCCCAGGGATGAGCACCGGGGAGCTGTTTTTT

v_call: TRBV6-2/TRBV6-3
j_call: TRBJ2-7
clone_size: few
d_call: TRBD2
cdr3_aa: CASRSGNMAYEQYF
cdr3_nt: TGTGCCAGCAGGAGCGGGAACATGGCCTACGAGCAGTACTTC

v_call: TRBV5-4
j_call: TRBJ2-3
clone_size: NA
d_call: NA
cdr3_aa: CASSWTGPDPIDTQYF
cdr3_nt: TGTGCCAGCAGCTGGACGGGCCCCGATCCTATAGATACGCAGTATTTT

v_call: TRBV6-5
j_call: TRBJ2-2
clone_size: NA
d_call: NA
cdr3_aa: CASSYPNSGDGELFF
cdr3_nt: TGTGCCAGCAGTTACCCGAATTCTGGGGACGGGGAGCTGTTTTTT

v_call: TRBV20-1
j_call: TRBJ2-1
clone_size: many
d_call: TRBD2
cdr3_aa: CSARTSGRVLAYNEQFF
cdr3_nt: TGCAGTGCCCGGACTAGCGGGAGGGTATTAGCCTACAATGAGCAGTTCTTC

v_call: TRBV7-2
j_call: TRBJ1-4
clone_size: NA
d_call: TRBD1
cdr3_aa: CASSLDRGHEKLFF
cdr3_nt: TGTGCCAGCAGCTTAGACAGGGGGCACGAAAAACTGTTTTTT

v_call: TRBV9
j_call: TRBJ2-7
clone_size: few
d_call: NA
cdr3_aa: CASSVVGEEQYF
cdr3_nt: TGTGCCAGCAGCGTAGTAGGGGAAGAGCAGTACTTC

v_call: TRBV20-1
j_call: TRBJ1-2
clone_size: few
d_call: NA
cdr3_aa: CSARRDGKSYGYTF
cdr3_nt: TGCAGTGCTAGACGGGACGGCAAAAGCTATGGCTACACCTTC

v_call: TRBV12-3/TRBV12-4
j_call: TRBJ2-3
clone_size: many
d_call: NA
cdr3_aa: CASSLDGSFTDTQYF
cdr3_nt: TGTGCCAGCAGTTTAGACGGGTCGTTCACAGATACGCAGTATTTT

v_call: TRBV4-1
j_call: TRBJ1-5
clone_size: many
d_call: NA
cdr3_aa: CASSHRHTNSNQPQHF
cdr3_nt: TGCGCCAGCAGCCACAGGCATACGAATAGCAATCAGCCCCAGCATTTT

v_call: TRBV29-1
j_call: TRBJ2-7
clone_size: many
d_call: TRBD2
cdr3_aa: CSVALGTITYEQYF
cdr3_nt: TGCAGCGTAGCACTGGGGACTATTACCTACGAGCAGTACTTC

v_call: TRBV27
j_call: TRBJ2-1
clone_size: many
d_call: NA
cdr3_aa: CASSLSWEITYNEQFF
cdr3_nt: TGTGCCAGCAGTTTATCGTGGGAGATAACCTACAATGAGCAGTTCTTC